This T cell receptor beta chain is from a study of patients with pleural tuberculosis (TCRdb year 2014). The listed sequencing device is Illumina Genome Analyzer IIx. TCRdb trimmed the raw reads at Q25, called clones with MiXCR and kept productive beta chains. When rows share a CDR3 protein, they turn into one entry using the most common DNA and genes. The sample contains around 49,000 distinct CDR3 sequences, approximately 7.5% of them found a single time. The ten largest clonotypes hold roughly 17% of the sample. There are many counts of this clonotype. No cognate antigen has been identified for it. Qualities for individual bases were not recorded, and no much larger clone is one base off. CDR1 LGHNA and CDR2 YNFKEQ are derived from the germline V gene. V was cut back by 4 bases and J by 7 bases, leaving a gap of 23 bases between them. The CDR3 covers 17 residues, taking in both the cysteine and the phenylalanine. The sequence is cut down to CDR3 DNA, 51 bases in frame from base 1.

The chain links TRBV4-2 with TRBJ2-1; the D element could tentatively be TRBD1 or TRBD2, as 6 bases agree for each. The clonotype originates from a human donor with pleural tuberculosis. CDR3 loop: CASSPLGHGGGLNEQFF. The sequenced DNA: TGTGCCAGCAGCCCTCTAGGCCACGGAGGGGGGTTAAATGAGCAGTTCTTC.